What follows are 7 T cell receptor beta chains derived from one specimen sequenced in a study of T-cell memory formation after mild COVID-19. TCRdb reprocessed the 5' RACE reads via MiXCR and lists one record per CDR3 protein. The top ten clones hold about 5% of a sample with about 130,000 distinct CDR3 sequences, about 17% of them seen once. Sequenced sample: PBMCs or a T cell subset sorted from them (not recorded which). Every receptor here comes from a man aged 18 to 35 who had mild COVID-19 (a few samples of this study predate the infection). Cell type and time point are not known.

The V and J genes are TRBV6-2 or TRBV6-3 and TRBJ2-7; D not resolved. This CDR3 has 11 amino acids. Trimming shortened V by 8 bases and J by 12 bases, and 17 bases separated the two germline ends. Germline V gives CDR1 MNHEY, CDR2 SVGEGT. The CDR3: CASGYGPTPYV. The CDR3 nucleotides are TGTGCCAGCGGATACGGGCCGACACCGTACGTC.

The table lists this clonotype with a few counts. This sequence joins TRBV28 and TRBJ2-5; 9 nucleotides align to TRBD1. This CDR3 region has 15 residues. With 4 bases clipped from V and 5 bases from J, the junction kept 8 bases outside the gene matches. The germline CDR1 and CDR2 sequences are MDHEN and SYDVKM. The CDR3 region has the DNA TGTGCCAGCAGTTCTCCCGGGACAGGGCACGAGACCCAGTACTTC. Translation: CASSSPGTGHETQYF.

This clonotype has only a few counts. This chain links TRBV5-5 with TRBJ2-5; TRBD1 matches at 11 bases. The CDR3 length is 15 residues. CDR1 and CDR2 from the germline V gene are SGHKS and YYEKEE (reference sequence). The V gene end was trimmed by 2 bases and the J gene end by 4 bases; junction bases not matched to a gene: 4. CDR3 DNA sequence: TGTGCCAGCAGCTTTTATGGGACAGGGGGAGAGACCCAGTACTTC. Translated, it gives CASSFYGTGGETQYF. The entire variable domain, with the rest obtained from reference TRBV5-5 and TRBJ2-5, is as follows: DAGVTQSPTHLIKTRGQQVTLRCSPISGHKSVSWYQQVLGQGPQFIFQYYEKEERGRGNFPDRFSARQFPNYSSELNVNALLLGDSALYLCASSFYGTGGETQYFGPGTRLLVL.

This sequence joins TRBV11-1 and TRBJ2-5; 8 positions agree with TRBD1. The germline gives CDR1 SGHAT, CDR2 FQDESV (reference sequence). Trimming at V came to 5 bases and at J to 5 bases, leaving 7 bases not matched to a gene. This CDR3 contains 14 residues. DNA of the CDR3: TGTGCCAGCAGCCCGGACAGGGTTAAGGAGACCCAGTACTTC. The encoded protein is CASSPDRVKETQYF.

This clonotype was detected a few times. The chain combines TRBV20-1 with TRBJ2-3, with D perhaps TRBD2 (7 bases). Germline loops: CDR1 DFQATT, CDR2 SNEGSKA (reference sequence). V lost 5 bases to trimming and J lost 0 bases, with 18 bases between them. The CDR3 has 16 residues. Here the CDR3 DNA reads TGCAGTGCTCCATCGAGGGGGAGGGGAAGCACAGATACGCAGTATTTT. Translated, it gives CSAPSRGRGSTDTQYF.

The rearrangement links TRBV20-1 to TRBJ2-5; weak D call: TRBD2 (6 bases). This CDR3 region has 13 residues. V lost 7 bases and J lost 5, with 17 bases in between. Germline loops: CDR1 DFQATT, CDR2 SNEGSKA (reference sequence). The CDR3 spells CSEAGGAQETQYF. The CDR3 bases are TGCAGTGAGGCCGGGGGAGCCCAGGAGACCCAGTACTTC.

This clonotype appeared a few times. V gene TRBV4-1 combines with J gene TRBJ1-1, with TRBD1 as a possible D gene (5 bases). CDR1 MGHRA and CDR2 YSYEKL come from the germline V gene. The length of the CDR3 is 14 residues. Trimming stripped 1 base from V and 4 bases from J, with 10 bases between. CDR3 sequence: CASSQVQGGTEAFF. The DNA for the CDR3 is TGCGCCAGCAGCCAAGTGCAGGGCGGCACTGAAGCTTTCTTT.